This TCR beta chain was observed in a study of T cell responses to AZD1222 COVID-19 vaccine (dated by TCRdb to 2020 to 2022). Background on the whole study: Because spike-specific TCR depth and breadth did not differ between the two schedules, AZD1222 recipients who got a second dose at roughly 4 weeks were pooled with those who got a second dose at roughly 12 weeks. A total of 233 trial participants underwent TCR sequencing, of whom roughly 210 had received two doses of AZD1222 and about 25 had received two doses of the MenACWY control vaccine. Enrollment into the trials was organized by age into subgroups of 18-55, 56-69 and 70-plus years, and those subgroups contained approximately 150, 30 and 60 TCR-sequenced participants, respectively.

Study-level results and caveats: The vaccine-associated CD4 TCRs covered the entire spike protein, and the dominant responses fell in regions 160-218 and 743-854. Because no samples from the day 14 peak response were available, repertoires could be characterized only after the peak T cell response. The 56-69-year group was small, and its depth increase did not reach significance, likely because of low power. After two AZD1222 doses, both the breadth and the depth of spike-specific TCRs were significantly higher than at day 0 and than in MenACWY recipients. Participants were mostly white British and included more females than males, and it was suggested by the authors that clonal diversity may have been underestimated. Reportedly, close to half of the unique spike-specific TCRs recognized epitopes lying outside the regions that are mutated in the B.1.351 and B.1.1.7 variants. Conclusions about previously exposed vaccinees are limited, since just six AZD1222 recipients were seropositive for SARS-CoV-2 at baseline.

Explained via the paper, the time point label denotes: baseline before first vaccination. Vaccinee samples were obtained from the UK trials COV001 and COV002, which included a single-blind randomized controlled phase 2/3 trial of AZD1222 (ChAdOx1 nCoV-19) in healthy adults. For TCRbeta chain sequencing, PBMC samples were collected from trial participants at day 0 and at day 28 after the second dose. The CDR3 regions of human TCRbeta chains were analyzed by immunosequencing. The authors processed their data as follows. TCRs in the repertoires were matched against a reference library of SARS-CoV-2-specific TCRs that had been generated with the MIRA antigen-specificity platform. Breadth was defined as the fraction of unique TCRs that were SARS-CoV-2-associated, and depth was defined as the fraction of total T cells that were SARS-CoV-2-associated. Each spike-specific TCR was assigned to its reactive spike region and to a CD4 or CD8 class using the MIRA data. Log10-transformed breadth and depth values were compared by one-way ANOVA with Sidak's multiple comparisons tests. TCRdb carries this immuneACCESS record with in-frame sequences only. Its versions omit some clonotypes, under half of them owing to an unresolved V gene in the studies checked, with the rest unexplained. The V and J calls and clone size were taken over from that table, and D and trimming were inferred from the DNA. The sample has 100,000 to 150,000 clones on record, about 89% of them singletons. The ten top clones hold 4.2% of the sample.

CDR1 and CDR2 were assigned from the germline V gene (reference sequence) as MNHNY and SVGAGI. Measured from the cysteine to the phenylalanine, the CDR3 is 16 residues long. The DNA shown is the 48-base CDR3, in frame from base 1. The germline V and J ends show losses of 7 bases and 4 bases respectively, and no gene match explains 15 bases of the junction. Comments on this clone: Its antigen specificity is not known. The input lacks base qualities; no much larger clone sits a single base away.

The chain links TRBV6-6 with TRBJ1-1, with 7 junctional bases fitting TRBD1. The sequence was obtained from an adult in good health. The material was peripheral blood, obtained on day 0 of AZD1222 vaccination. The nucleotides are TGTGCCAGCATCCCGGGGAAGGGGGCGCTTGGCACTGAAGCTTTCTTT. The encoded protein is CASIPGKGALGTEAFF.